The rows below give T cell receptor beta chains drawn from one sample of a study of blood T cells in healthy people across ages. TCRdb fed the 5' RACE reads into MiXCR, producing one record per CDR3 protein. The sample lists approximately 1.5 million distinct CDR3 sequences, 35% to 45% occurring once. Material: blood. The receptor set was obtained from a woman between 18 and 29 years old in good health. CDR3s include the opening cysteine and the closing phenylalanine or tryptophan.

>TRBV7-9|15|TRBJ2-1
CASSIGQGFDNEQFF
>TRBV28|12|TRBJ1-2
CASSSDNYGYTF
>TRBV7-9|18|TRBJ2-6
CASSSLRTGDSGANVLTF
>TRBV4-3|14|TRBJ1-4
CASSQGTGREKLFF
>TRBV7-3|17|TRBJ2-7
CACLFFTSGRVYYEQYF
>TRBV9|14|TRBJ1-3
CASSDFSSGNTIYF
>TRBV7-6|16|TRBJ1-1
CASSLVFPPGNTEAFF
>TRBV9|15|TRBJ1-2
CASSVVLGPYDGYTF
>TRBV28|12|TRBJ2-3
CASIPTFGTQYF
>TRBV6-2/TRBV6-3|12|TRBJ2-3
CATREITDTQYF
>TRBV7-3|15|TRBJ2-1
CASSSGTSDYNEQFF